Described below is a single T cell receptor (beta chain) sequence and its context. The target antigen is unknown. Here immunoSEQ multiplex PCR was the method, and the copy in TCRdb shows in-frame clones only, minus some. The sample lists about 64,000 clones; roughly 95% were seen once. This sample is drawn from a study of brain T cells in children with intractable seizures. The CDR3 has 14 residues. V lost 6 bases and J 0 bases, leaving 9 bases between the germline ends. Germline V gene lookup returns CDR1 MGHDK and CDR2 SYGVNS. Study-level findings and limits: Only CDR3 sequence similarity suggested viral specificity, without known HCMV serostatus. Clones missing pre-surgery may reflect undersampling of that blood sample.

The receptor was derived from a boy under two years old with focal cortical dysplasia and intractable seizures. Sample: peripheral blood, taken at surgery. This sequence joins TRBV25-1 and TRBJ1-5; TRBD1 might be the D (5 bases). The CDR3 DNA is TGTGCCAGCAGCCAGGGCAATAGCAATCAGCCCCAGCATTTT. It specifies CASSQGNSNQPQHF. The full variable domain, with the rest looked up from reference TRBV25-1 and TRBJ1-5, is EADIYQTPRYLVIGTGKKITLECSQTMGHDKMYWYQQDPGMELHLIHYSYGVNSTEKGDLSSESTVSRIRTEHFPLTLESARPSHTSQYLCASSQGNSNQPQHFGDGTRLSIL.